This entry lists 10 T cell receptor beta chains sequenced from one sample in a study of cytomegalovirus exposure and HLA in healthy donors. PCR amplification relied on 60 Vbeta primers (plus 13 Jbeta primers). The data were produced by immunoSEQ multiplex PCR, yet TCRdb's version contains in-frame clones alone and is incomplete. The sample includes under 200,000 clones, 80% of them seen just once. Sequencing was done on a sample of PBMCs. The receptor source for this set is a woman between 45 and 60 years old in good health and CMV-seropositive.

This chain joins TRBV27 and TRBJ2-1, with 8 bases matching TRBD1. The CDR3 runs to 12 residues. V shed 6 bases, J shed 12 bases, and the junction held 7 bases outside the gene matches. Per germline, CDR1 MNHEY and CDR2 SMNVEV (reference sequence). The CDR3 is CASRNADRAQFF. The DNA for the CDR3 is TGTGCCAGCAGAAACGCGGACAGGGCGCAGTTCTTC.

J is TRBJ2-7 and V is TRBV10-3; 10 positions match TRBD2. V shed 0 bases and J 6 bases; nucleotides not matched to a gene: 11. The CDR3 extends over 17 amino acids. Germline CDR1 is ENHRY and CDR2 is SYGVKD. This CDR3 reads CAISESNLSGRAGEQYF. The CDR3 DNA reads TGTGCCATCAGTGAGTCGAATTTGAGCGGGAGGGCCGGCGAGCAGTACTTC.

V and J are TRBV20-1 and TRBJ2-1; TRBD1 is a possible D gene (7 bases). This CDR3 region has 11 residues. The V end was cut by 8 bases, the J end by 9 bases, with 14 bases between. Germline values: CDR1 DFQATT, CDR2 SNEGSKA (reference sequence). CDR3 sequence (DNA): TGCAGTAAAAACAGGGGAGGTGAGCAGTTCTTC. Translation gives CSKNRGGEQFF.

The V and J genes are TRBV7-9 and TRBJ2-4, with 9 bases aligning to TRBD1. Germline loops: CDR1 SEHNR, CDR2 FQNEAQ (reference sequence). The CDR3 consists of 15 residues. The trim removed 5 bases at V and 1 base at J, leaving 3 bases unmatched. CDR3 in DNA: TGTGCCAGCAGCCCCGGGACAGGGGCCAAAAACATTCAGTACTTC. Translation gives CASSPGTGAKNIQYF.

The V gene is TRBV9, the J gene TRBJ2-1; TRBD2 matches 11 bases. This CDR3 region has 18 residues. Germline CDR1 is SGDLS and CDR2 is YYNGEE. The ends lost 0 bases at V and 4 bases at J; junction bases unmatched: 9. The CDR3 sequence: CASSVGLAGRVWYNEQFF. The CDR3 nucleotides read TGTGCCAGCAGCGTAGGACTAGCGGGAAGGGTTTGGTACAATGAGCAGTTCTTC. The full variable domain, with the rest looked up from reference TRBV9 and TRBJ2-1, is DSGVTQTPKHLITATGQRVTLRCSPRSGDLSVYWYQQSLDQGLQFLIQYYNGEERAKGNILERFSAQQFPDLHSELNLSSLELGDSALYFCASSVGLAGRVWYNEQFFGPGTRLTVL.

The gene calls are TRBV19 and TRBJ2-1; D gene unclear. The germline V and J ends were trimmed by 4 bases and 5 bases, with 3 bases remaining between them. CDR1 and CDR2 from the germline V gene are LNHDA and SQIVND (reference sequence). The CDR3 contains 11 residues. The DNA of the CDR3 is TGTGCCAGTAGTAGAGACAATGAGCAGTTCTTC. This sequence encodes CASSRDNEQFF.

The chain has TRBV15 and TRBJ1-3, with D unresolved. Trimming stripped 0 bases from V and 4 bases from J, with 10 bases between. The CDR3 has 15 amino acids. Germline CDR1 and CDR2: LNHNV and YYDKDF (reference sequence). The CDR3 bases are TGTGCCACCAGCAGAGATCGCCAGGCGGGAAACACCATATATTTT. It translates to CATSRDRQAGNTIYF.

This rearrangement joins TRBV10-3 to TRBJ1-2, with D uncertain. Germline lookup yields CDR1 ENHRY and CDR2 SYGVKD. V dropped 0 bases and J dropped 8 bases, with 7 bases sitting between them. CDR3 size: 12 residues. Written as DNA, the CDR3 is TGTGCCATCAGTGAGTCGACAAGCGGCTACACCTTC. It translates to CAISESTSGYTF.

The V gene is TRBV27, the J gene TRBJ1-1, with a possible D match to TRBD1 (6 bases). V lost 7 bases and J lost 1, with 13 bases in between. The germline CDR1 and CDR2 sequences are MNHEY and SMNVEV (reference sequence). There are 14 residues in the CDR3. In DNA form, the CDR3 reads TGTGCCAGCACCCCCCGGGACAAGAACACTGAAGCTTTCTTT. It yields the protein CASTPRDKNTEAFF.

CDR3 sequence (DNA): TGTGCCAGCAGTTTCAGGGGGAGAAGCGACGAGCAGTACTTC. Protein: CASSFRGRSDEQYF. The rearrangement joins TRBV27 to TRBJ2-5, with TRBD1 matching 7 bases. The DNA end lines up better with TRBJ2-7; the J call may be wrong. The CDR3 extends over 14 amino acids. The V gene's germline CDR1 is MNHEY and CDR2 SMNVEV (reference sequence).